This T cell receptor (beta chain) was retrieved from a study of shared clonotypes between healthy human individuals. About this clone itself: Its antigen is undetermined.

Study results and caveats: Compared with clonotypes that all four donors shared, non-shared clonotypes had lower generation probabilities. Across several donors, naive CD4 shared 4.5% to 6%, naive CD8 less than 4%, memory CD4 2% to 2.5%, memory CD8 0.4% to 0.5%. Clonotype sharing among donors was expected to depend on sequencing depth.

The V segment lost 5 bases and the J segment 4 bases; nucleotides outside the gene matches: 12. This CDR3 has 16 residues. Germline V lookup: CDR1 SGDLS, CDR2 YYNGEE. The table came from immunoSEQ multiplex PCR; TCRdb's copy has only in-frame clones and leaves some out. The table has 2.3 million or so clones, roughly 93% seen once; the top ten hold 0.39%. The sample comprised naive CD4+ T cells from PBMCs. The subset is: CD45RA+ positively selected. This chain joins TRBV9 and TRBJ1-2; the match to TRBD1 covers 9 bases. The sequence derives from a man between 18 and 35 years old in good health. Some clones in this sample may be carry-over from other donors' samples. For the CDR3, the DNA is TGTGCCAGCAGTCGCATTGGACAGGGGCTTCCCTATGGCTACACCTTC. Translation: CASSRIGQGLPYGYTF.